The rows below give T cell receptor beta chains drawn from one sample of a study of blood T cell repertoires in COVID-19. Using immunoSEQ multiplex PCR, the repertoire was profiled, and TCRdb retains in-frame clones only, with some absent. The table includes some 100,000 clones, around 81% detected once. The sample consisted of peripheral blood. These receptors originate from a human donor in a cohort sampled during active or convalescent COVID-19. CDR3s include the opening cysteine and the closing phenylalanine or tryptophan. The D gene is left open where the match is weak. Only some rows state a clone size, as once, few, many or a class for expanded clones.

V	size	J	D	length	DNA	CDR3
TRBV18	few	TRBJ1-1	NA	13	TGTGCCACCGCCCTCGGAGGAAACACTGAAGCTTTCTTT	CATALGGNTEAFF
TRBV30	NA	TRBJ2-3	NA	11	TGTGCCTGGGGGACTACAGATACGCAGTATTTT	CAWGTTDTQYF
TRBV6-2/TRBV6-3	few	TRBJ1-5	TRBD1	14	TGTGCCAGCAGACCTAACAGGGGAGATCAGCCCCAGCATTTT	CASRPNRGDQPQHF
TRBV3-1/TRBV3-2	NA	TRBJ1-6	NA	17	TGTGCCAGCAGCCACTGGGGCGTGAGCTCCTATAATTCACCCCTCCACTTT	CASSHWGVSSYNSPLHF
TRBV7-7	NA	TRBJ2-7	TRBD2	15	TGTGCTAGCAGCTCCGGACTAGCGGGAGTCTACGAGCAGTACTTC	CASSSGLAGVYEQYF
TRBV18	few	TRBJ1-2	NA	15	TGTGCCAGCTCACCAAGGCAGGGCGACGGCTATGGCTACACCTTC	CASSPRQGDGYGYTF
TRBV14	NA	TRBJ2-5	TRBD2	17	TGTGCCAGCAGCCGAACGGGGGGGACGGAGGATCAAGAGACCCAGTACTTC	CASSRTGGTEDQETQYF
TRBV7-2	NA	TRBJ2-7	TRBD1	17	TGTGCCAGCAGCTTACTCTTAACGGGACAGGGGACCTACGAGCAGTACTTC	CASSLLLTGQGTYEQYF
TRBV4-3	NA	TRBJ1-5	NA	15	TGCGCCAGCAGCCAAGATGTATACGGGGGTCAGCCCCAGCATTTT	CASSQDVYGGQPQHF
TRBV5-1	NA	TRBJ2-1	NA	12	TGCGCCAGCAGTGGGCCCTACAATGAGCAGTTCTTC	CASSGPYNEQFF
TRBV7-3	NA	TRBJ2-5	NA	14	TGTGCCAGCAGCTTGGGGCTAGAGTATGAGACCCAGTACTTC	CASSLGLEYETQYF
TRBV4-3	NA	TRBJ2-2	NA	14	TGCGCCAGCAGCCAAGTTCCGTATTCCGGGGAGCTGTTTTTT	CASSQVPYSGELFF
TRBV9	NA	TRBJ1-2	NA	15	TGTGCCAGCAGCGTAGATCCCCTTCCTCAGGGTGGCTACACCTTC	CASSVDPLPQGGYTF
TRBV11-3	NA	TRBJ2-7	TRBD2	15	TGTGCCAGCAGCTTAAGTAGCGGGGGACCGTACGAGCAGTACTTC	CASSLSSGGPYEQYF
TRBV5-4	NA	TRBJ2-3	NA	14	TGTGCCAGCAGAGGCGGTTACAACGGAGGGACGCAGTATTTT	CASRGGYNGGTQYF
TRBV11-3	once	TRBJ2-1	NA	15	TGTGCCAGCAGCCCAGGGACGGGGGAAGTTAATGAGCAGTTCTTC	CASSPGTGEVNEQFF
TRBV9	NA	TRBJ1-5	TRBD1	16	TGTGCCAGCAGCGCCAGTATTGGGACAGGCAGTCAGCCCCAGCATTTT	CASSASIGTGSQPQHF
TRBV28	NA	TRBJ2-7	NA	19	TGTGCCAGCAGTTTAGAGGCATCTTCCGGGACACTGAGCTCCTACGAGCAGTACTTC	CASSLEASSGTLSSYEQYF
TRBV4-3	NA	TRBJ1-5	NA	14	TGCGCCAGCAGCCAAGAGTCAGGCAATCAGCCCCAGCATTTT	CASSQESGNQPQHF
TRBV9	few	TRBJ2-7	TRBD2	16	TGTGCCAGCAGCGTAGAGGAGCGGGGGGTCTCCTACGAGCAGTACTTC	CASSVEERGVSYEQYF
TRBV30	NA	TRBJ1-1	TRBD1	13	TGTGCCTGGGACAGGGTTCCGAGCACTGAAGCTTTCTTT	CAWDRVPSTEAFF
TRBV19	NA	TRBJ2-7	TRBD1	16	TGTGCCAGTACAGGAATCGGGACAGGACTTTCCTACGAGCAGTACTTC	CASTGIGTGLSYEQYF
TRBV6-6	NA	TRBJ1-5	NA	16	TGTGCCAGCAGTTACATTACGGGGATAAGCAATCAGCCCCAGCATTTT	CASSYITGISNQPQHF
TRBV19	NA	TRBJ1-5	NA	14	TGTGCCAGTAGTCTAACCCAGGGATCTCAGCCCCAGCATTTT	CASSLTQGSQPQHF
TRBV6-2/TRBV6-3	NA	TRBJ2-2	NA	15	TGTGCCAGCAGTCAAACGGACTATAACACCGGGGAGCTGTTTTTT	CASSQTDYNTGELFF
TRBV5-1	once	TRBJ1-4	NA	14	TGCGCCAGCAGGGATGGCGGAGCTAATGAAAAACTGTTTTTT	CASRDGGANEKLFF
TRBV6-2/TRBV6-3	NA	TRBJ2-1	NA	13	TGTGCCAGCAGTATGGGGAGGATGTTTGAGCAGTTCTTC	CASSMGRMFEQFF
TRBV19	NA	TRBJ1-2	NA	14	TGTGCCAGTAACCCTGGCAGGCCTTTCGGCAGCTACACCTTC	CASNPGRPFGSYTF
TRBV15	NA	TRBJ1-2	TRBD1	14	TGTGCCACCAGCAGAGATCCCGGACAGGCTGGCTACACCTTC	CATSRDPGQAGYTF
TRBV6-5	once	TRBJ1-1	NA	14	TGTGCCAGCACGGTCGTTTTGGGGCAGACTGAAGCTTTCTTT	CASTVVLGQTEAFF
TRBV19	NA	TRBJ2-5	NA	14	TGCGCTACGGGGTACTCTAATACCGGGCCACATCAGTACTTC	CATGYSNTGPHQYF
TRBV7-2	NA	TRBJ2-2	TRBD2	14	TGTGCCAGTCAGACTAGCGGGAACACCGGGGAGCTGTTTTTT	CASQTSGNTGELFF
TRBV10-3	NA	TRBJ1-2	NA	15	TGTGCCATCAGTGAGTCAGCGGTAGGCCGGAATGGCTACACCTTC	CAISESAVGRNGYTF
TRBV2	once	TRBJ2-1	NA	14	TGTGCCAGCAGTGAAGACCAGGGGACCAATGAGCAGTTCTTC	CASSEDQGTNEQFF
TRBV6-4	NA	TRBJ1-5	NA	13	TGTGCCAGCAGTGACGGGGGGAATCAGCCCCAGCATTTT	CASSDGGNQPQHF